The 8 T cell receptor beta chains below were found in one sample sequenced in a study of siplizumab effects on memory and regulatory T cells. Assay used: immunoSEQ multiplex PCR; TCRdb lists only in-frame clones, some missing. The sample gives some 100,000 clones, around 92% of which show up once; roughly 2.7% is in the top ten. Sequences were obtained from CD4+ T cells sorted from blood. Every receptor here comes from a human donor in good health. Some clones in this sample may be carry-over from other donors' samples.

The chain couples TRBV2 to TRBJ1-1; D perhaps matches TRBD1 (5 bases). Germline CDR1 is SNHLY and CDR2 is FYNNEI. This CDR3 comprises 17 residues. V lost 5 bases and J lost 6, with 25 bases in between. CDR3 DNA sequence: TGTGCCAGCAGTCGAAGCGGGGGTTGGGCCCCACCCGCTGAAGCTTTCTTT. Translation gives CASSRSGGWAPPAEAFF.

The genes are TRBV5-4 and TRBJ1-1; 10 bases fit TRBD1. The CDR3 consists of 17 residues. The V and J ends lost 0 bases and 3 bases, in that order; junction bases with no gene match: 8. The V gene's germline CDR1 is SGHNT and CDR2 YYREEE (reference sequence). The CDR3 region is CASSLAPGTGDYTEAFF. In DNA, the CDR3 is TGTGCCAGCAGCTTGGCCCCCGGGACAGGGGATTACACTGAAGCTTTCTTT. The whole variable domain, filled in from reference TRBV5-4 and TRBJ1-1, reads ETGVTQSPTHLIKTRGQQVTLRCSSQSGHNTVSWYQQALGQGPQFIFQYYREEENGRGNFPPRFSGLQFPNYSSELNVNALELDDSALYLCASSLAPGTGDYTEAFFGQGTRLTVV.

This chain joins TRBV28 and TRBJ2-7, with TRBD1 matching 9 bases. CDR3 length: 14 amino acids. V gave up 2 bases and J gave up 9 bases; unmatched junction bases: 8. CDR1 is MDHEN, CDR2 SYDVKM, per germline. CDR3 sequence (DNA): TGTGCCAGCAGTTTAGTGGGACAGGGTTTACGGCAGTACTTC. This translates into CASSLVGQGLRQYF.

This rearrangement joins TRBV5-1 to TRBJ1-5; TRBD1 agrees at 9 bases. CDR3 length equals 15 residues. V was clipped by 0 bases and J by 2 bases; unmatched bases: 0. CDR1 SGHRS and CDR2 YFSETQ come from the germline V gene. CDR3 region: CASSLGDRGNQPQHF. As DNA, the CDR3 is TGCGCCAGCAGCTTGGGGGACAGGGGCAATCAGCCCCAGCATTTT.

CDR3 DNA sequence: TGTGCCAGCAGCCCGGTAATGAGCACAGATACGCAGTATTTT. It encodes CASSPVMSTDTQYF. The rearrangement links TRBV6-6 to TRBJ2-3, with no clear D. The germline V and J ends were trimmed by 6 bases and 0 bases, with 10 bases remaining between them. Germline V gene sequence: CDR1 MNHNY, CDR2 SVGAGI (reference sequence). CDR3 length equals 14 residues.

This chain uses TRBV5-1 with TRBJ2-1; 11 bases map to TRBD2. CDR3 length: 15 amino acids. Germline loops: CDR1 SGHRS, CDR2 YFSETQ. The trim removed 0 bases at V and 9 bases at J, leaving 5 bases unmatched. Here the CDR3 reads CASSLDPLAGVEQFF. The DNA for the CDR3 is TGCGCCAGCAGCTTGGATCCACTAGCGGGAGTTGAGCAGTTCTTC. Supplemented by reference TRBV5-1 and TRBJ2-1, the full variable domain reads KAGVTQTPRYLIKTRGQQVTLSCSPISGHRSVSWYQQTPGQGLQFLFEYFSETQRNKGNFPGRFSGRQFSNSRSEMNVSTLELGDSALYLCASSLDPLAGVEQFFGPGTRLTVL.

The V gene is TRBV7-9, the J gene TRBJ2-3; a possible D gene is TRBD1 (5 bases). CDR3 length: 16 residues. Germline CDR1 SEHNR, CDR2 FQNEAQ (reference sequence). The V end lost 1 base, the J end lost 6 bases, and 17 bases lay between the germline ends. CDR3 bases: TGTGCCAGCAGCTTAGACTACAGGCCACCCAGGGATACGCAGTATTTT. The encoded protein is CASSLDYRPPRDTQYF.

This chain joins TRBV5-1 and TRBJ1-1, with D perhaps matching TRBD1 (5 bases). V shed 0 bases and J shed 0 bases, with 6 bases lying between them. Per the germline V gene, CDR1 is SGHRS and CDR2 is YFSETQ. The CDR3 length is 14 residues. CDR3 loop: CASSLEGLNTEAFF. The CDR3 bases are TGCGCCAGCAGCTTGGAGGGGTTGAACACTGAAGCTTTCTTT.